The rows below give T cell receptor beta chains drawn from one sample of a study of blood T cell repertoires in COVID-19. Profiled with immunoSEQ multiplex PCR; TCRdb holds only in-frame clones, not every one. The table includes approximately 330,000 clones, roughly 89% detected once. Specimen: peripheral blood. Receptor source: a woman in her forties with COVID-19, enrolled during active disease. Both conserved end residues are part of each CDR3. The D gene is left open where the match is weak. Clone size is not always given. Where it is, it says once, few, many or a class for expanded clones.

clone size: .; D gene: .; V gene: TRBV28; J gene: TRBJ1-1; CDR3 protein: CASSQGGGTEAFF; CDR3 DNA: TGTGCCAGCAGCCAGGGAGGTGGGACTGAAGCTTTCTTT
clone size: few; D gene: .; V gene: TRBV19; J gene: TRBJ1-3; CDR3 protein: CASTPEGANTIYF; CDR3 DNA: TGTGCCAGTACCCCCGAGGGCGCAAACACCATATATTTT
clone size: .; D gene: TRBD1; V gene: TRBV4-1; J gene: TRBJ2-3; CDR3 protein: CASSPWDRGTDTQYF; CDR3 DNA: TGCGCCAGCAGCCCTTGGGACAGGGGGACAGATACGCAGTATTTT
clone size: .; D gene: .; V gene: TRBV5-4; J gene: TRBJ2-7; CDR3 protein: CASTGDVSYEQYF; CDR3 DNA: TGTGCCAGCACGGGGGACGTCTCCTACGAGCAGTACTTC
clone size: few; D gene: TRBD2; V gene: TRBV19; J gene: TRBJ2-2; CDR3 protein: CASSSSGTSGGPTGELFF; CDR3 DNA: TGTGCCAGTAGTAGTTCCGGGACTAGCGGGGGGCCGACCGGGGAGCTGTTTTTT
clone size: .; D gene: TRBD2; V gene: TRBV10-2; J gene: TRBJ2-3; CDR3 protein: CASSSLAGVPDTQYF; CDR3 DNA: TGCGCCAGCAGTTCACTAGCGGGAGTCCCAGATACGCAGTATTTT
clone size: .; D gene: .; V gene: TRBV18; J gene: TRBJ2-5; CDR3 protein: CASSPGGKETQYF; CDR3 DNA: TGTGCCAGCTCACCAGGAGGGAAAGAGACCCAGTACTTC
clone size: .; D gene: .; V gene: TRBV28; J gene: TRBJ1-5; CDR3 protein: CASSPQGPNQPQHF; CDR3 DNA: TGTGCCAGCAGTCCCCAGGGGCCCAATCAGCCCCAGCATTTT
clone size: .; D gene: TRBD2; V gene: TRBV7-2; J gene: TRBJ2-3; CDR3 protein: CASSFSGGATSTDTQYF; CDR3 DNA: TGTGCCAGCAGCTTTAGCGGGGGGGCTACGAGCACAGATACGCAGTATTTT
clone size: .; D gene: TRBD1; V gene: TRBV14; J gene: TRBJ1-2; CDR3 protein: CASSQGQGGYYGYTF; CDR3 DNA: TGTGCCAGCAGCCAAGGACAGGGGGGATACTATGGCTACACCTTC
clone size: few; D gene: TRBD1; V gene: TRBV5-6; J gene: TRBJ2-7; CDR3 protein: CASSWWTGHYEQYF; CDR3 DNA: TGTGCCAGCAGCTGGTGGACAGGTCACTACGAGCAGTACTTC
clone size: .; D gene: .; V gene: TRBV6-5; J gene: TRBJ2-5; CDR3 protein: CASSYSGPGETQYF; CDR3 DNA: TGTGCCAGCAGTTACTCGGGGCCAGGGGAGACCCAGTACTTC
clone size: .; D gene: .; V gene: TRBV18; J gene: TRBJ2-7; CDR3 protein: CASSRTVAGNEQYF; CDR3 DNA: TGTGCCAGCTCACGGACTGTCGCGGGAAACGAGCAGTACTTC
clone size: .; D gene: TRBD2; V gene: TRBV27; J gene: TRBJ2-1; CDR3 protein: CASSLSPSGSGGGNEQFF; CDR3 DNA: TGTGCCAGCAGTTTATCGCCTAGCGGGAGCGGGGGGGGCAATGAGCAGTTCTTC
clone size: .; D gene: .; V gene: TRBV5-5; J gene: TRBJ1-4; CDR3 protein: CASSLEAGPYEKLFF; CDR3 DNA: TGTGCCAGCAGCCTGGAGGCGGGGCCGTATGAAAAACTGTTTTTT
clone size: .; D gene: TRBD1; V gene: TRBV6-2/TRBV6-3; J gene: TRBJ2-1; CDR3 protein: CASSYAGQGYNEQFF; CDR3 DNA: TGTGCCAGCAGTTACGCGGGACAGGGGTACAATGAGCAGTTCTTC
clone size: .; D gene: TRBD2; V gene: TRBV6-2/TRBV6-3; J gene: TRBJ2-7; CDR3 protein: CASSYSAGGTYEQYF; CDR3 DNA: TGTGCCAGCAGTTACTCGGCGGGAGGGACCTACGAGCAGTACTTC
clone size: .; D gene: TRBD1; V gene: TRBV5-1; J gene: TRBJ1-1; CDR3 protein: CASSLALGQGHTEAFF; CDR3 DNA: TGCGCCAGCAGCTTGGCCTTGGGACAGGGACACACTGAAGCTTTCTTT